Below, one T cell receptor (beta chain) is given with its context. Antigen unknown. The data belong to a study of T cells in Graves' hyperthyroidism and ophthalmopathy. General study findings and limits: Model output signaled ophthalmopathy a median approximately six months ahead of onset.

TCR beta CDR3 regions were amplified from RNA. A first-round RT-PCR of the TCR CDR3 used the HTBI primer set. TCRdb called the multiplex PCR reads again in MiXCR, with one record for every CDR3 protein. The data show under 250,000 distinct CDR3 sequences, roughly 17% seen once. Uncontrolled infection, other autoimmune disease, pregnancy or lactation barred patients from enrollment. Each 10 ml fresh peripheral blood draw supplied the PBMCs. Sequencing was carried out using blood. The receptor was isolated from a man in his forties or fifties with Graves' hyperthyroidism.

CDR3 sequence: CASSSRGPVNEQFF. As DNA, the CDR3 is TGTGCCAGCAGCTCTCGGGGGCCAGTTAATGAGCAGTTCTTC. The V gene is TRBV5-6, the J gene TRBJ2-1; D may correspond to TRBD1 or TRBD2 (6 bases each). The CDR3 runs 14 residues. CDR1 is SGHDT, CDR2 YYEEEE, per germline. V lost 3 bases to trimming and J lost 7 bases, with 14 bases between them.